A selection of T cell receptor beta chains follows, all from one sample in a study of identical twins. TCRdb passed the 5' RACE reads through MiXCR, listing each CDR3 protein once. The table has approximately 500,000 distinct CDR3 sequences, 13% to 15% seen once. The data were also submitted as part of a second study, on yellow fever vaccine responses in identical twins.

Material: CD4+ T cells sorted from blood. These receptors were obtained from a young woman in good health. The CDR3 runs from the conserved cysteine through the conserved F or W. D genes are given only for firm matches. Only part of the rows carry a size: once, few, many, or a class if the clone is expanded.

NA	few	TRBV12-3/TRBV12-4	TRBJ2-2	TGTGCCAGCAAAGGGGCCGGATTTCCCGGGGAGCTGTTTTTT	CASKGAGFPGELFF
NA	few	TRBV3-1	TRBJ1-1	TGTGCCAGCAGCCAAGGTCGGGCCAACACTGAAGCTTTCTTT	CASSQGRANTEAFF
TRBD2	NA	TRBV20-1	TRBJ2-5	TGCAGTGCTAGCGTTCTAGCGGGATCATCGGAGACCCAGTACTTC	CSASVLAGSSETQYF
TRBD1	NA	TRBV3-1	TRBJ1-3	TGTGCCAGCAGCCGACAGGGACAGCGCTCTGGAAACACCATATATTTT	CASSRQGQRSGNTIYF
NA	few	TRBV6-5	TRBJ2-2	TGTGCCAGCAGTTACCTTGGGGGCGGAACCGGGGAGCTGTTTTTT	CASSYLGGGTGELFF
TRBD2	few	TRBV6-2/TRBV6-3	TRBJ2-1	TGTGCCAGCAGTTTCCCAACTAGCGGGGGGGCCAGGGCCTACAATGAGCAGTTCTTC	CASSFPTSGGARAYNEQFF
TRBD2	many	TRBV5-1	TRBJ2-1	TGCGCCAGCAGCCTACGACTAGCGGGGAATACCAATGAGCAGTTCTTC	CASSLRLAGNTNEQFF
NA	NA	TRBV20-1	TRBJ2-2	TGCAGTGCCCGGGGCCGGGCTCCGGGCTTCGGGTCCACCGGGGAGCTGTTTTTT	CSARGRAPGFGSTGELFF
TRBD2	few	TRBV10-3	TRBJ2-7	TGTGCCACGGGACTAGCGGGAGATGGCGAGCAGTACTTC	CATGLAGDGEQYF
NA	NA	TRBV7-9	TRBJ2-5	TGTGCCAGCAGCTTTTGGGGTGAAGAGACCCAGTACTTC	CASSFWGEETQYF
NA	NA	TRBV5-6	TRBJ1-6	TGTGCCAGCAGCTTGGTGACGGCAGATAATTCACCCCTCCACTTT	CASSLVTADNSPLHF
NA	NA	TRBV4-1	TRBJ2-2	TGCGCCAGCAGCCAAGTGGTGGGGATCGGGGAGCTGTTTTTT	CASSQVVGIGELFF
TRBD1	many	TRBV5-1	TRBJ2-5	TGTGCCAGCAGTCCGGGACAGGGGCAAGAGACCCAGTACTTC	CASSPGQGQETQYF
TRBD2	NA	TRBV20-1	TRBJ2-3	TGCAGTGCTAGCCCAGCGGGAACCACAGATACGCAGTATTTT	CSASPAGTTDTQYF
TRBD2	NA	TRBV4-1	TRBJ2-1	TGCGCCAGCAGCCAAGAAGGCCTAGCGGTAGGAAATGAGCAGTTCTTC	CASSQEGLAVGNEQFF
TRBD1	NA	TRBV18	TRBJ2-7	TGTGCCAGCACGACCGGGACAGGGACCTACGAGCAGTACTTC	CASTTGTGTYEQYF
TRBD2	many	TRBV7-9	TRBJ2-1	TGTGCCAGCAGCTTCCGACTAGCGGGGTACAATGAGCAGTTCTTC	CASSFRLAGYNEQFF
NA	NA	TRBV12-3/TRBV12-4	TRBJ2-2	TGTGCCAGCAGTTTAGGGATTGGGACGTACACCGGGGAGCTGTTTTTT	CASSLGIGTYTGELFF
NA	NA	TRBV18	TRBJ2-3	TGTGCCAGCTCACCACGACAGATCACAGATACGCAGTATTTT	CASSPRQITDTQYF
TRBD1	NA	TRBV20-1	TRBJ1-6	TGCAGTGCTAGAGATCGGGACAGGGGCACCCTCCACTTT	CSARDRDRGTLHF